This T cell receptor beta chain was recorded in a study of blood T cell repertoires in COVID-19. Profiled with immunoSEQ multiplex PCR; TCRdb holds only in-frame clones, not every one. This sample yields 250,000 to 400,000 clones, of which roughly nine tenths are seen a single time; around 2.6% belongs to the top ten. Donors in Cohort 3 counted as recovered after two negative PCRs, clearance, or symptom resolution. This TCR derives from a man in his sixties who had recovered from COVID-19. Sequencing was carried out using PBMCs or T cells enriched from blood (not recorded which).

CDR3 DNA sequence: TGTGCCAGCAGCCGAGTGGGCACTAATGAAAAACTGTTTTTT. Amino acid sequence: CASSRVGTNEKLFF. The chain uses TRBV14 and TRBJ1-4; D is unresolved. V lost 4 bases and J 2 bases, leaving 8 bases between the germline ends. This CDR3 is built from 14 residues. The germline V gene encodes CDR1 SGHDN and CDR2 FVKESK.